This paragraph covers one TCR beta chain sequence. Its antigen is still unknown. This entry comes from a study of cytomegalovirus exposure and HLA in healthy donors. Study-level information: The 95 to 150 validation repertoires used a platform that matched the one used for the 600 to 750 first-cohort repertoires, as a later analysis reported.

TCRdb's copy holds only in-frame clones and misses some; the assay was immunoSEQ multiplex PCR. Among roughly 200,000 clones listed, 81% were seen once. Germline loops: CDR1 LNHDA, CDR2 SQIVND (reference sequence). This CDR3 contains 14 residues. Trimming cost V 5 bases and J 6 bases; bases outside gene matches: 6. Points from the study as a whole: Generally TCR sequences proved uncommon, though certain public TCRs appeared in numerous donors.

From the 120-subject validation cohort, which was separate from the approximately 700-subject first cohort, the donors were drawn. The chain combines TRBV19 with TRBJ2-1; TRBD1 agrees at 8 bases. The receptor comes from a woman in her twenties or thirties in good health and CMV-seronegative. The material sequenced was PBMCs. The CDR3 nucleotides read TGTGCCAGTAGTGGGTCAACAGGGGGCAATGAGCAGTTCTTC. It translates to CASSGSTGGNEQFF.